The T cell receptor beta chain under discussion was sequenced for a study of beta chain features in type 1 diabetes. As for the study in general: Age, gender and cell yields were alike across patients and healthy donors.

The authors reverse transcribed all of the isolated RNA, so sequencing captured expressed TCRB transcripts. Some clones are missing from TCRdb's copy, which holds only in-frame ones; the method was immunoSEQ multiplex PCR. Found here are about half a million clones, 30% of them singletons; the top ten hold roughly 0.06%. On this clone itself: Its antigen is not identified.

The CDR3 has 17 residues. The germline gives CDR1 LGHNA, CDR2 YSLEER. The germline V and J ends were trimmed by 0 bases and 1 base, with 10 bases remaining between them. Study outcomes and limitations: Shortening of TCRB CDR3s, moderate but significant, appeared in all four CD4+ subsets of Type 1 diabetes patients. Cells with high TCR expression could be over-represented by cDNA sequencing.

Using CD45RO/CCR7/CD25/CD127/CD95/CD27, CD4+ naive, central memory, regulatory and stem cell-like memory cells were sorted. Sequencing was performed on naive CD4+ T cells from blood. The origin of this receptor is a man between 18 and 35 years old in good health. V and J are TRBV4-3 and TRBJ2-6; D remains ambiguous. The CDR3 nucleotides read TGCGCCAGCAGCCAAGATACGCGCGTTTCTGGGGCCAACGTCCTGACTTTC. It specifies CASSQDTRVSGANVLTF.